A selection of T cell receptor beta chains follows, all from one sample in a study of cytomegalovirus exposure and HLA in healthy donors. Repertoires were generated with immunoSEQ multiplex PCR, while TCRdb's copy carries only in-frame clones and drops some. Of 150,000 to 180,000 clones listed, 79% are singletons. The sequencing input was PBMCs. These receptors came from a man in his thirties or forties in good health and CMV-seropositive. CDR3s include the opening cysteine and the closing phenylalanine or tryptophan. The D gene is left open where the match is weak. Clone sizes are given selectively: once, few, many, or a class where the clone is expanded.

clone_size	v_call	j_call	d_call	cdr3_aa	cdr3_nt
NA	TRBV28	TRBJ2-3	TRBD1	CASSPGDLKGADTQYF	TGTGCCAGCAGCCCTGGGGATCTAAAGGGGGCGGATACGCAGTATTTT
once	TRBV10-3	TRBJ2-2	NA	CAIAPPGYTGELFF	TGTGCCATCGCCCCCCCAGGCTACACCGGGGAGCTGTTTTTT
NA	TRBV7-3	TRBJ1-3	NA	CASSLTSAGLRTGNTIYF	TGTGCCAGCAGCTTAACATCGGCGGGACTCCGGACCGGAAACACCATATATTTT
NA	TRBV18	TRBJ2-1	TRBD2	CASSGRLAVRQQFF	TGTGCCAGCTCAGGGAGACTAGCGGTCAGGCAGCAGTTCTTC
few	TRBV27	TRBJ1-1	NA	CASSLSATGGSAFF	TGTGCCAGCAGTTTATCGGCGACAGGAGGATCGGCTTTCTTT
NA	TRBV5-1	TRBJ1-2	TRBD1	CASSPGQGGLGYTF	TGCGCCAGCAGCCCGGGACAGGGTGGTCTTGGCTACACCTTC
few	TRBV4-3	TRBJ1-1	NA	CASSQAGEPTEAFF	TGCGCCAGCAGCCAAGCAGGGGAGCCCACTGAAGCTTTCTTT
few	TRBV6-1	TRBJ1-2	NA	CASRTGNHYGYTF	TGTGCCAGTCGGACGGGAAACCATTATGGCTACACCTTC
NA	TRBV12-5	TRBJ2-1	TRBD2	CASGLSSSSGNYNEQFF	TGTGCTAGTGGTTTGTCTTCGTCTAGCGGGAATTACAATGAGCAGTTCTTC
NA	TRBV6-1	TRBJ2-7	TRBD1	CASSEGAEQYF	TGTGCCAGCAGCGAGGGGGCCGAGCAGTACTTC
NA	TRBV6-6	TRBJ2-3	TRBD2	CASSYERDSTDTQYF	TGTGCCAGCAGTTACGAGCGGGACTCAACAGATACGCAGTATTTT
once	TRBV28	TRBJ2-2	NA	CASSLGSANTGELFF	TGTGCCAGCAGTTTGGGGAGCGCGAACACCGGGGAGCTGTTTTTT
NA	TRBV18	TRBJ2-1	TRBD2	CASSSRGKNNEQFF	TGTGCCAGCTCATCGCGGGGGAAGAACAATGAGCAGTTCTTC
few	TRBV28	TRBJ2-3	TRBD2	CASIRTSGGRYTQYF	TGTGCCAGCATCCGAACTAGCGGGGGGCGGTATACGCAGTATTTT
NA	TRBV11-2	TRBJ1-1	NA	CASSLWGTTEAFF	TGTGCCAGCAGCCTTTGGGGGACTACTGAAGCTTTCTTT
NA	TRBV7-6	TRBJ1-2	TRBD1	CASSSRQGQGPATNYGYTF	TGTGCCAGCAGCTCGAGACAGGGACAAGGGCCAGCTACTAACTATGGCTACACCTTC
NA	TRBV7-8	TRBJ2-1	TRBD2	CASSPGTSGGLEQFF	TGTGCCAGCAGCCCCGGGACTAGCGGGGGGCTTGAGCAGTTCTTC
medium-sized	TRBV6-1	TRBJ2-3	NA	CASSNTDTQYF	TGTGCCAGCAGCAACACAGATACGCAGTATTTT
NA	TRBV11-2	TRBJ2-1	TRBD2	CASSDPGLADRRQFF	TGTGCCAGCAGCGATCCAGGACTAGCGGACCGGAGGCAGTTCTTC
few	TRBV6-5	TRBJ1-6	TRBD1	CASSYRDSYNSPLHF	TGTGCCAGCAGTTATCGGGACAGCTATAATTCACCCCTCCACTTT
NA	TRBV14	TRBJ1-5	NA	CASSQLSGQPQHF	TGTGCCAGCAGCCAACTTTCGGGGCAGCCCCAGCATTTT
few	TRBV7-9	TRBJ2-7	TRBD1	CASRLGDSGYEQYF	TGTGCCAGCAGGCTCGGGGACAGCGGCTACGAGCAGTACTTC
NA	TRBV14	TRBJ1-1	NA	CASSQAWQGGYTEAFF	TGTGCCAGCAGCCAAGCCTGGCAGGGTGGGTACACTGAAGCTTTCTTT
few	TRBV5-1	TRBJ2-7	NA	CASSLGAPYEQYF	TGCGCCAGCAGCTTGGGGGCCCCGTACGAGCAGTACTTC
few	TRBV7-7	TRBJ2-1	NA	CASSLGGQYNEQFF	TGTGCCAGCAGCTTAGGGGGGCAGTACAATGAGCAGTTCTTC
NA	TRBV7-2	TRBJ2-7	TRBD1	CASSPRDSSYEQYF	TGTGCCAGCAGCCCGAGGGACAGCTCCTACGAGCAGTACTTC
once	TRBV14	TRBJ2-7	NA	CASSPGTSYEQYF	TGTGCCAGCAGCCCAGGGACTTCCTACGAGCAGTACTTC
NA	TRBV9	TRBJ2-7	TRBD1	CASSSPRQGAVDEQYF	TGTGCCAGCAGCTCCCCCCGACAGGGGGCAGTCGACGAGCAGTACTTC